Here is one T cell receptor beta chain with its context. This CDR3 spans 14 amino acids. Germline V CDR1 and CDR2: SGHNT, YYREEE (reference sequence). The V end was cut by 1 base, the J end by 0 bases, with 7 bases between. Clones were sequenced by immunoSEQ multiplex PCR, and TCRdb holds only the in-frame ones, with some missing. This sample has around 130,000 clones, with 77% found just once. The sample originates from a study of blood T cell repertoires in COVID-19. About the research overall: From T cells, B-cell-depleted T cells, or PBMCs came the material, which was cDNA or gDNA.

The chain joins TRBV5-4 to TRBJ1-1, with D tentatively TRBD1 (6 bases). The clonotype comes from a man at least 80 years old with acute or convalescent COVID-19. The sample taken for sequencing was peripheral blood. CDR3 nucleotide sequence: TGTGCCAGCAGCTTGAGGGACATGAACACTGAAGCTTTCTTT. It is translated as CASSLRDMNTEAFF.